The clone carrying this T cell receptor beta chain was counted only a few times. This sample was included in a study of blood T cells in healthy people across ages. Combining a sample-barcoded 5' primer with a J-beta primer mix, a second PCR ran for 7 to 11 cycles. TCRdb re-called the 5' RACE reads through MiXCR, storing one row per CDR3 protein. The sample includes about 1.5 million distinct CDR3 sequences, approximately 42% of them seen just once. Every donor provided 7.5 to 10 milliliters of peripheral blood. The CDR3 runs to 14 residues. CDR1 is DFQATT and CDR2 is SNEGSKA in the germline V gene (reference sequence).

The specimen sequenced was blood. V gene TRBV20-1 combines with J gene TRBJ2-1; D may be TRBD2 (6 bases). This clonotype was sampled from a woman aged 18-35 years in good health. CDR3 amino acids: CSHVGGMKYNEQFF. The CDR3 DNA reads as TGCAGCCACGTCGGCGGGATGAAATACAATGAGCAGTTCTTC.